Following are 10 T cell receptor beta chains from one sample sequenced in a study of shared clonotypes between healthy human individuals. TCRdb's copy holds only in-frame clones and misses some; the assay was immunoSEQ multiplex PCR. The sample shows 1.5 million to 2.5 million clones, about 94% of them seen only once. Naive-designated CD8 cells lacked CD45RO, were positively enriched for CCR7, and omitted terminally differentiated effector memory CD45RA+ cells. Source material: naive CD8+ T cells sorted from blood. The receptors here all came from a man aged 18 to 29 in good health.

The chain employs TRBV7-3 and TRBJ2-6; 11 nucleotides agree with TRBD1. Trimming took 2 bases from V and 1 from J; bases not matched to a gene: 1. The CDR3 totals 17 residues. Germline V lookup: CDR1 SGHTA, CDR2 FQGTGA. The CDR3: CASSLGQGASGANVLTF. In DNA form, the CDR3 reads TGTGCCAGCAGCTTAGGACAGGGGGCTTCTGGGGCCAACGTCCTGACTTTC.

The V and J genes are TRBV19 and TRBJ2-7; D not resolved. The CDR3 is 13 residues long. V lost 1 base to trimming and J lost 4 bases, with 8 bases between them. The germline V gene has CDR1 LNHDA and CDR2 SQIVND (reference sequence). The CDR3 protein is CASSIGNGYEQYF. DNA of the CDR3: TGTGCCAGTAGTATAGGCAACGGTTACGAGCAGTACTTC.

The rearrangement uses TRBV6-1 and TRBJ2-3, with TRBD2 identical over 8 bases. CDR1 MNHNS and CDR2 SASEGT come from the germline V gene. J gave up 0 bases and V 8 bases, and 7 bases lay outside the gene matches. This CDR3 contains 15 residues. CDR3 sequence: CASSGGGGSTDTQYF. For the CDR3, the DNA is TGTGCCAGCTCGGGAGGCGGGGGGAGCACAGATACGCAGTATTTT.

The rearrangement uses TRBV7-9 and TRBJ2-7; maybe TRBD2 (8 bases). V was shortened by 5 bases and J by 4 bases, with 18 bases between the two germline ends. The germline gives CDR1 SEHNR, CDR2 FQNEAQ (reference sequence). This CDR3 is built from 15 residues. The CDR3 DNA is TGTGCCAGCAGCCCAGGGGGGGCGGGAGGATACGAGCAGTACTTC. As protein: CASSPGGAGGYEQYF.

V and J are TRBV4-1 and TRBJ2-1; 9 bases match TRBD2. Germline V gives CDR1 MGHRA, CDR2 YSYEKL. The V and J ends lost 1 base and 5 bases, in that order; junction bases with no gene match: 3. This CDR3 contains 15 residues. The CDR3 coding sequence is TGCGCCAGCAGCCAAGCGGCTAGCGGGAACAATGAGCAGTTCTTC. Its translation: CASSQAASGNNEQFF.

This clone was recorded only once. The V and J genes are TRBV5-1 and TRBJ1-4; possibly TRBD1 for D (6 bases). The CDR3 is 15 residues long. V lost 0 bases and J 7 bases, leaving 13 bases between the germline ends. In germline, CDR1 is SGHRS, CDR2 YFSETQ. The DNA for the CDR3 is TGCGCCAGCAGCTTGGAAGGGGGGTCTTTTGAAAAACTGTTTTTT. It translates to CASSLEGGSFEKLFF.

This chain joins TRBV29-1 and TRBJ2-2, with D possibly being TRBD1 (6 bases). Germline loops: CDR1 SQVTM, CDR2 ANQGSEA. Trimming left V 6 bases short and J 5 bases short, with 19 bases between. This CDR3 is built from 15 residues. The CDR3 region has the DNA TGCAGCGTGAGGAACAGGGAGACAAGGACCGGGGAGCTGTTTTTT. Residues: CSVRNRETRTGELFF.

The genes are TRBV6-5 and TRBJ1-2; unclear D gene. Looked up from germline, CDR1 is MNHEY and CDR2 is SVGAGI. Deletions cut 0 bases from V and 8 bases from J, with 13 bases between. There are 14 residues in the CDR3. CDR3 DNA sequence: TGTGCCAGCAGTTACTCCCAGACACCCGGGGGCTACACCTTC. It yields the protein CASSYSQTPGGYTF.

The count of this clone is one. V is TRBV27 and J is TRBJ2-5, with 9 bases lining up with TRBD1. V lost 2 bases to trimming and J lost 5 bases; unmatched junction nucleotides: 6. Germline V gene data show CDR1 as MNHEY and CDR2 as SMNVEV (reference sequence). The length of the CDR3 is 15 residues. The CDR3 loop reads CASSLEQGARETQYF. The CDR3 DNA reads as TGTGCCAGCAGTTTAGAACAGGGGGCACGGGAGACCCAGTACTTC.

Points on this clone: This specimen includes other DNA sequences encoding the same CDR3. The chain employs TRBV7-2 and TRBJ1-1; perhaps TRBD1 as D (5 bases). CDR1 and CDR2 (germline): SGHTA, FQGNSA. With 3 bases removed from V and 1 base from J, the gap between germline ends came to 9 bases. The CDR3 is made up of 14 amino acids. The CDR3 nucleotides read TGTGCCAGCAGCTTTCTCACAGGGAACACTGAAGCTTTCTTT. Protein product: CASSFLTGNTEAFF.